The clone carrying this T cell receptor (beta chain) has a handful of counts. The antigen remains undetermined. TCRdb called the reads again in MiXCR, with one record for every CDR3 protein. The sample consists of 160,000 or so distinct CDR3 sequences, 17% of them appearing once. This sample is drawn from a study of T cell repertoires in cytomegalovirus infection. Germline assignment: CDR1 SQVTM and CDR2 ANQGSEA. V lost 1 base, J lost 2 bases, and 3 bases lay in between. This CDR3 has 12 amino acids. Study observations and caveats: Ex vivo responses were dominated by HLA-C-restricted CMV-specific TCR beta clonotypes.

The rearrangement uses TRBV29-1 and TRBJ2-4; D is ambiguous. The sequenced sample was CD8+ T cells from PBMCs. This TCR was sampled from a human donor in good health (CMV status not recorded). Some clones in this sample may be carry-over from other donors' samples. As DNA, the CDR3 is TGCAGCGTTGAAGGGCCCAAAAACATTCAGTACTTC. It is translated as CSVEGPKNIQYF.